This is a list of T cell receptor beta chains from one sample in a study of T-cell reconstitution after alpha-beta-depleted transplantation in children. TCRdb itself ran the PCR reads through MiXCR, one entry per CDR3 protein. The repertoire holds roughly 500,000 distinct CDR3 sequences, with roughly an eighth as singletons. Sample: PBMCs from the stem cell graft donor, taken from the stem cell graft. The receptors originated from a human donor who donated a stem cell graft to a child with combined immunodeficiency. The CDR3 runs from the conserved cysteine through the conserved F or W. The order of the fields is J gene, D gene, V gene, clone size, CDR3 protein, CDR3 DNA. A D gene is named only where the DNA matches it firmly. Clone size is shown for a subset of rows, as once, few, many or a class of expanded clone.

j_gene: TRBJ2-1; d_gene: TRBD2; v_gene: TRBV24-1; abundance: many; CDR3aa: CATSDPTSGRRVDNEQFF; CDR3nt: TGTGCCACCAGTGATCCCACTAGCGGGAGGCGGGTTGACAATGAGCAGTTCTTC
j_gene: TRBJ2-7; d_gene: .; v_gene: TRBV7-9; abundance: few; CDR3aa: CASSLKVSYEQYF; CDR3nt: TGTGCCAGCAGCTTAAAGGTCAGCTACGAGCAGTACTTC
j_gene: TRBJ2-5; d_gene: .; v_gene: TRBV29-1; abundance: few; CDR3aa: CSVLNGQQDTQYF; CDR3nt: TGCAGCGTCCTTAACGGCCAGCAGGACACCCAGTACTTC
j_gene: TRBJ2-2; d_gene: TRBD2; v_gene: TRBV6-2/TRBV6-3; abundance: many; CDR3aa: CASRQTSAGELFF; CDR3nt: TGTGCCAGCAGACAAACTAGCGCCGGGGAGCTGTTTTTT
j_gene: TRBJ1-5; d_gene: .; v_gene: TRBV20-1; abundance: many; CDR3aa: CSAEPGFSNQPQHF; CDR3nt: TGCAGTGCAGAACCGGGATTTAGCAATCAGCCCCAGCATTTT
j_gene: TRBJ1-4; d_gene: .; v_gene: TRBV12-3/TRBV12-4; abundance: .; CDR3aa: CATWGGTYNEKLFF; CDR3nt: TGTGCCACCTGGGGAGGGACGTATAATGAAAAACTGTTTTTT
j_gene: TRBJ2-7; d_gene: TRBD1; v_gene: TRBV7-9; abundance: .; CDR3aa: CASSRTGIEQYF; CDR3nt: TGTGCCAGCAGTCGGACAGGGATCGAGCAGTACTTC
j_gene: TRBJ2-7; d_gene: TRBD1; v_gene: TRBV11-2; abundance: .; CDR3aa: CASSLEARGFPEQYF; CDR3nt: TGTGCCAGCAGCTTAGAAGCCAGGGGGTTCCCCGAGCAGTACTTC
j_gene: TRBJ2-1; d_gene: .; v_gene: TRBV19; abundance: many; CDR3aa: CASSISHEQFF; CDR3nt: TGTGCCAGTAGTATTTCCCATGAGCAGTTCTTC
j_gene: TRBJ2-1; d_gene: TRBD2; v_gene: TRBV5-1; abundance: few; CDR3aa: CASSGLAGGDGFGNEQFF; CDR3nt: TGCGCCAGCAGCGGGCTAGCGGGAGGGGATGGGTTCGGGAATGAGCAGTTCTTC
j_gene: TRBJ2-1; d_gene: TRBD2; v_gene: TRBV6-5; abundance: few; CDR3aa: CASSYSMGGGGYNEQFF; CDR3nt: TGTGCCAGCAGTTACTCGATGGGCGGGGGGGGTTACAATGAGCAGTTCTTC
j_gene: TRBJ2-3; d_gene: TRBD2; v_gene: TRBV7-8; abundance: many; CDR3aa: CASSLGLPSDTQYF; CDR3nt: TGTGCCAGCAGCTTGGGACTACCTTCAGATACGCAGTATTTT
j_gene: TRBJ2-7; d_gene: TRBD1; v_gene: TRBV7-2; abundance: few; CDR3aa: CASSFDGTGYYEQYF; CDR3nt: TGTGCCAGCAGCTTTGACGGGACAGGGTACTACGAGCAGTACTTC
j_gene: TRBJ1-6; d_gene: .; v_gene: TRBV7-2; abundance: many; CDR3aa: CASSSGRGTLHF; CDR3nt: TGTGCCAGCAGTTCAGGTCGGGGTACCCTCCACTTT
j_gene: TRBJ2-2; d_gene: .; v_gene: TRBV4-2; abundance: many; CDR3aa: CASSQGTPLTGELFF; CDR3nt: TGTGCCAGCAGCCAGGGGACCCCCCTCACCGGGGAGCTGTTTTTT
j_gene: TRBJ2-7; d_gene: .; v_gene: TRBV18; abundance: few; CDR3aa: CASSPQDPPYEQYF; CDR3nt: TGTGCCAGCTCACCTCAGGACCCGCCCTACGAGCAGTACTTC
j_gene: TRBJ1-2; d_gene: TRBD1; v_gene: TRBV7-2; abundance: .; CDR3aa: CASSEGQGTFDGYTF; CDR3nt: TGTGCCAGCAGCGAGGGACAGGGAACTTTTGATGGCTACACCTTC
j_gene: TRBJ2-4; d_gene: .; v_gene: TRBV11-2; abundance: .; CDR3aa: CASSLDSLAKNIQYF; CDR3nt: TGTGCCAGCAGCTTGGACAGCCTAGCCAAAAACATTCAGTACTTC
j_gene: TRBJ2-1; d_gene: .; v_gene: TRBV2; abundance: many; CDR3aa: CASSERGDYNEQFF; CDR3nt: TGTGCCAGCAGTGAAAGGGGCGACTACAATGAGCAGTTCTTC
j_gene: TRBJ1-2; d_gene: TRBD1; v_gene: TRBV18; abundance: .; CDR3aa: CASSPPGQDGYTF; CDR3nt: TGTGCCAGCTCACCACCTGGACAGGATGGCTACACCTTC
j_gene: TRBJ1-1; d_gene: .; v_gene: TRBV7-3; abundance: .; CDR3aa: CASSLNSDTEAFF; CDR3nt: TGTGCCAGCAGCTTAAACAGTGACACTGAAGCTTTCTTT
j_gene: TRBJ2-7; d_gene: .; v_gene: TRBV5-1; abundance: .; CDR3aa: CASSLALGARVGEQYF; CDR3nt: TGCGCCAGCAGCTTGGCCCTGGGGGCGCGGGTTGGCGAGCAGTACTTC
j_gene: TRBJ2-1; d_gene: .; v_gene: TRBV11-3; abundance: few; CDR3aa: CASSLGRAGYNEQFF; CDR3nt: TGTGCCAGCAGCTTAGGGAGGGCTGGTTACAATGAGCAGTTCTTC
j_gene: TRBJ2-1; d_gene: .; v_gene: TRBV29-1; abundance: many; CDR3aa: CSVVLTVNEQFF; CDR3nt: TGCAGCGTTGTTTTAACAGTCAATGAGCAGTTCTTC
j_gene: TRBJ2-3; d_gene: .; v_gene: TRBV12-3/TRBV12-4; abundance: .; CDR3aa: CTSSYDREGLNTDTQYF; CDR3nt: TGTACCAGCAGCTACGACAGGGAGGGACTAAACACAGATACGCAGTATTTT
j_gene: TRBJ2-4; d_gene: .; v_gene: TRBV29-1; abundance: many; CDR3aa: CSVESGAIQYF; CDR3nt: TGCAGCGTTGAATCCGGGGCCATTCAGTACTTC
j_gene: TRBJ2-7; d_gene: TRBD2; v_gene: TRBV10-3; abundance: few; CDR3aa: CAMRPTSGGPSSYEQYF; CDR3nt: TGTGCCATGCGTCCGACTAGCGGGGGCCCTAGCTCCTACGAGCAGTACTTC
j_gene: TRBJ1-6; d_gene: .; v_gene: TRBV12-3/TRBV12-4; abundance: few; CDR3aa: CASRPGYNSPLHF; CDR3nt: TGTGCCAGCAGGCCAGGGTATAATTCACCCCTCCACTTT
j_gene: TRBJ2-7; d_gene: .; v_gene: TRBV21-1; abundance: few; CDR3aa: CASSKKGFSYEQYF; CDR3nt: TGTGCCAGCAGCAAAAAGGGCTTCTCCTACGAGCAGTACTTC
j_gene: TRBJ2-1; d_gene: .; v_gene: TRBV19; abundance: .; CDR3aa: CASKEGPSYNEQFF; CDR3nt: TGTGCCAGTAAAGAGGGACCTTCCTACAATGAGCAGTTCTTC
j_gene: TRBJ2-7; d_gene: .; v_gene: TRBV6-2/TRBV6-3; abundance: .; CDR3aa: CASRSQGIVTYEQYF; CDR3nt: TGTGCCAGCAGATCCCAGGGGATCGTCACTTACGAGCAGTACTTC
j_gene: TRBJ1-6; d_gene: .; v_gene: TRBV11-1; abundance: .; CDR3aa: CASSVPQRQHGRAYNSPLHF; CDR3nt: TGTGCCAGCAGCGTACCTCAACGCCAACATGGGAGGGCCTATAATTCACCCCTCCACTTT
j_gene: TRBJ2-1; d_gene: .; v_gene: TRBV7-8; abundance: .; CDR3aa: CASRRPRVTTGNEQFF; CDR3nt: TGTGCCAGCAGACGACCCCGGGTAACCACAGGGAATGAGCAGTTCTTC
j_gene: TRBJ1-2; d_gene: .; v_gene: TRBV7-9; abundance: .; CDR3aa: CASSLVGGKGYTF; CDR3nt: TGTGCCAGCAGCCTTGTCGGGGGCAAGGGCTACACCTTC
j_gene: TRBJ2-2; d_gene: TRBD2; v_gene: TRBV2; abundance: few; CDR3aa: CASRHTSGENTGELFF; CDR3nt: TGTGCCAGCAGGCACACTAGCGGGGAGAACACCGGGGAGCTGTTTTTT
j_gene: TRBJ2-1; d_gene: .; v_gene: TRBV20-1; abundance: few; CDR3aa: CSAILLRGYNEQFF; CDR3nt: TGCAGTGCTATCCTCCTCAGGGGCTACAATGAGCAGTTCTTC
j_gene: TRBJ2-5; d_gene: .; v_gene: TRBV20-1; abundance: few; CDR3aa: CCARDLGDNQETQYF; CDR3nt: TGCTGTGCTAGAGATCTCGGGGACAACCAAGAGACCCAGTACTTC
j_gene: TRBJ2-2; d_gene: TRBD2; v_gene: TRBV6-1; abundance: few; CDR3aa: CASTLAGYTGELFF; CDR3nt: TGTGCCAGCACTCTAGCGGGATACACCGGGGAGCTGTTTTTT
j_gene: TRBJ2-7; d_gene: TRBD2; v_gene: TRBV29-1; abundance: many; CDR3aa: CSVEIGLADEQYF; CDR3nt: TGCAGCGTTGAAATCGGACTAGCGGACGAGCAGTACTTC
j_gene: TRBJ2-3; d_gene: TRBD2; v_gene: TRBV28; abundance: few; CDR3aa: CASSLEAGGGTDTQYF; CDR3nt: TGTGCCAGCAGTTTAGAGGCGGGGGGAGGCACAGATACGCAGTATTTT
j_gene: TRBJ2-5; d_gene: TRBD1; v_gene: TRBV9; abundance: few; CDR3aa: CASSVATTGGQETQYF; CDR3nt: TGTGCCAGCAGCGTAGCTACGACAGGGGGTCAAGAGACCCAGTACTTC
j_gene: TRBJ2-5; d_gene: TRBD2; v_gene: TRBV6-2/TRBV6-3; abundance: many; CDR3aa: CASSAGGPQETQYF; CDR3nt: TGTGCCAGCAGTGCGGGGGGGCCCCAAGAGACCCAGTACTTC
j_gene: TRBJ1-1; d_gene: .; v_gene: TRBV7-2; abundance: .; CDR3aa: CASSLARADTEAFF; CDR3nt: TGTGCCAGCAGCTTAGCCCGGGCGGACACTGAAGCTTTCTTT
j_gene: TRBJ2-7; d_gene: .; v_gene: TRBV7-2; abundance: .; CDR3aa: CASSLAPGVFIVREQYF; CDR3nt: TGTGCCAGCAGCTTAGCCCCAGGGGTTTTTATAGTGCGGGAGCAGTACTTC
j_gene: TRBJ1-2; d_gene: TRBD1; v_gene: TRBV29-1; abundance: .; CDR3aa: CSVVQGAGGYTF; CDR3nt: TGCAGCGTTGTCCAGGGGGCGGGTGGCTACACCTTC
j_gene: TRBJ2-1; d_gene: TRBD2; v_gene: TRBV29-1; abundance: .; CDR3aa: CSVLTSGRDYNEQFF; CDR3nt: TGCAGCGTATTGACTAGCGGGAGGGATTACAATGAGCAGTTCTTC
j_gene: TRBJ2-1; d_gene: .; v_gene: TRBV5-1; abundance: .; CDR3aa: CASSLEAQNYNEQFF; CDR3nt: TGCGCCAGCAGCTTGGAAGCCCAGAATTACAATGAGCAGTTCTTC